The TCR beta chain described here comes from a study of blood T cell repertoires in COVID-19. Background on the study: COVID-19 samples from acute and convalescent phases originated in the United States, Italy and Spain. In each case, the material was cDNA or gDNA derived from T cells, B-cell-depleted T cells, or PBMCs.

As handled by the study authors: Amplification of reference gene primers provided the estimated nucleated cell counts. TCRdb's table, derived via immunoSEQ multiplex PCR, lists solely in-frame clones and lacks some. Clonal size and the V and J genes are those of that table, whereas D and trimming came from the DNA. The table lists about 240,000 clones, about 80% of them singletons. The CDR3 has 15 amino acids. Between the trimmed V and J ends, which lost 7 bases and 6 bases, there was a span of 18 bases. Germline V gives CDR1 MDHEN, CDR2 SYDVKM. This sequence was found in a woman of 80 years or more with acute or convalescent COVID-19. V gene TRBV28 combines with J gene TRBJ1-4; D not certain. Material: peripheral blood. CDR3 in amino acids: CASTSMWEADEKLFF. In nucleotides, the CDR3 is TGTGCCAGCACTTCAATGTGGGAAGCGGATGAAAAACTGTTTTTT.